This T cell receptor beta chain was sequenced in a study of shared clonotypes between healthy human individuals. Deep-level settings were used for running the assay. The protocol was immunoSEQ multiplex PCR, while the TCRdb copy is restricted to in-frame clones and leaves out a portion. The data contain 800,000 or so clones, roughly 96% of them singletons. This CDR3 has 14 amino acids. J gave up 5 bases and V 8 bases, and 10 bases lay outside the gene matches. CDR1 is SNHLY, CDR2 FYNNEI, per germline. Naive CD8 cells lacked CD45RO and underwent positive selection for CCR7, leaving out terminally differentiated effector memory CD45RA+ cells. Remarks on this clone: Its antigen is unknown.

Overall study results and limits: The study generally estimated greater richness for naive than memory subsets. When compared with the clonotypes that were shared by all four sorted-subset donors, the non-shared clonotypes turned out to have lower generation probabilities. Sharing across four donors was highest in naive CD4 (around 5%) and lowest in memory CD8 (about 0.4%).

The chain couples TRBV2 to TRBJ2-3; 7 bases fit TRBD2. This sequence was found in a man aged 25 to 45 in good health. The source material was naive CD8+ T cells sorted from blood. CDR3 nucleotide sequence: TGTGCCAGCCCCGACGGGACTAAAGGAGATACGCAGTATTTT. Translation: CASPDGTKGDTQYF.